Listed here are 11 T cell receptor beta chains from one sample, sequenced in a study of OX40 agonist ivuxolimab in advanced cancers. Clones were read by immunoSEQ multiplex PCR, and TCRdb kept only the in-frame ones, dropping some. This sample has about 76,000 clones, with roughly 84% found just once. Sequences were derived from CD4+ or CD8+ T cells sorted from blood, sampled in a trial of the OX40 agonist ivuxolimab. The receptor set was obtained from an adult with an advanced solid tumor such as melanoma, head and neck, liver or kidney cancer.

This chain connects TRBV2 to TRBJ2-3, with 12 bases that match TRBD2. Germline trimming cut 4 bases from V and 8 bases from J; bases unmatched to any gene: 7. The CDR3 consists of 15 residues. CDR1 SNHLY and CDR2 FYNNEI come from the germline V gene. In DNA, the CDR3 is TGTGCCAGCAGTGGTGGACTAGCGGGGAAAGGTACGCAGTATTTT. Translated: CASSGGLAGKGTQYF.

In nucleotides, the CDR3 is TGTGCCAGCAGCCTCTTAGCTAGGGTGAACACTGAAGCTTTCTTT. It yields the protein CASSLLARVNTEAFF. The chain recombines TRBV28 with TRBJ1-1; D gene unclear. With 6 bases removed from V and 0 bases from J, the gap between germline ends came to 14 bases. There are 15 residues in the CDR3. Per the germline V gene, CDR1 is MDHEN and CDR2 is SYDVKM.

CDR3 in amino acids: CASSLNTYSNQPQHF. The CDR3 region has the DNA TGTGCCAGCAGCTTAAACACCTATAGCAATCAGCCCCAGCATTTT. The chain links TRBV5-8 to TRBJ1-5; no firm D call. The CDR3 sequence is 15 residues long. From germline, CDR1 is SGHTS and CDR2 YDEGEE. The germline V and J ends were trimmed by 2 bases and 0 bases, with 9 bases remaining between them.

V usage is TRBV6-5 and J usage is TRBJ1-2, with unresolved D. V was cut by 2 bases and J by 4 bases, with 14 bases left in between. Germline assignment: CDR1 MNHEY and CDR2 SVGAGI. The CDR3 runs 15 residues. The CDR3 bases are TGTGCCAGCAGTTACGGGAGACCAGAGATCTATGGCTACACCTTC. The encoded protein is CASSYGRPEIYGYTF.

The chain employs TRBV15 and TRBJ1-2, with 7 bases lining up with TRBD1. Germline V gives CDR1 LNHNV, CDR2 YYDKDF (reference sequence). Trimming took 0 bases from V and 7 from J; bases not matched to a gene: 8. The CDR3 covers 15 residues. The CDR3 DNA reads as TGTGCCACCAGCAGAGACATGACAGGGCGGCTTGGCTACACCTTC. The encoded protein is CATSRDMTGRLGYTF.

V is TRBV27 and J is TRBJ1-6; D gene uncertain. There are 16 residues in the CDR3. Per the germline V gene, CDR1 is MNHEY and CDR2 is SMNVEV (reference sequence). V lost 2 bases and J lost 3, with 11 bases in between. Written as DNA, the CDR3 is TGTGCCAGCAGTTTAGGCTACCAAATCTATAATTCACCCCTCCACTTT. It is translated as CASSLGYQIYNSPLHF.

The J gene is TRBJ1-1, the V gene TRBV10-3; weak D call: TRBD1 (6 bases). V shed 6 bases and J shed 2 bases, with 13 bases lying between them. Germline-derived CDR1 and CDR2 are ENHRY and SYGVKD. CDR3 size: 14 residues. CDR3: CAIRDGTTNTEAFF. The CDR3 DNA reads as TGTGCCATCAGGGATGGGACAACCAACACTGAAGCTTTCTTT.

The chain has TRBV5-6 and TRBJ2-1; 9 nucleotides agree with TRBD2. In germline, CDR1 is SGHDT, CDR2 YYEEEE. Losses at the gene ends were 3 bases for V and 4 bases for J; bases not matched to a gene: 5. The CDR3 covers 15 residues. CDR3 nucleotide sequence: TGTGCCAGCAGCTCAGGACTAGCGCCTTACAATGAGCAGTTCTTC. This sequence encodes CASSSGLAPYNEQFF.

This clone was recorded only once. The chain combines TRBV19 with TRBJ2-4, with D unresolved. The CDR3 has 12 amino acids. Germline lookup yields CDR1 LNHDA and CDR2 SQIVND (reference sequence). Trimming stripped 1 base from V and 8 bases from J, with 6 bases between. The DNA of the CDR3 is TGTGCCAGTAGTATAGGAGGCGACATTCAGTACTTC. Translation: CASSIGGDIQYF.

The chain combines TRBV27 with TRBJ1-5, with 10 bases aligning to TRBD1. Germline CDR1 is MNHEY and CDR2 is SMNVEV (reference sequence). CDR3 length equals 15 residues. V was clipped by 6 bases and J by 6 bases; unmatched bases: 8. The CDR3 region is CASSTDRGAPQPQHF. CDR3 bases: TGTGCCAGCAGCACGGACAGGGGGGCCCCTCAGCCCCAGCATTTT.

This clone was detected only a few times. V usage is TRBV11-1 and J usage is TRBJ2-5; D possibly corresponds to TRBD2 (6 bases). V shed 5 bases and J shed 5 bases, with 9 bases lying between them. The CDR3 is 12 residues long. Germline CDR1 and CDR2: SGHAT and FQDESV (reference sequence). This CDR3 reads CASSARGETQYF. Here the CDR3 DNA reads TGTGCCAGCAGCGCCCGGGGGGAGACCCAGTACTTC.